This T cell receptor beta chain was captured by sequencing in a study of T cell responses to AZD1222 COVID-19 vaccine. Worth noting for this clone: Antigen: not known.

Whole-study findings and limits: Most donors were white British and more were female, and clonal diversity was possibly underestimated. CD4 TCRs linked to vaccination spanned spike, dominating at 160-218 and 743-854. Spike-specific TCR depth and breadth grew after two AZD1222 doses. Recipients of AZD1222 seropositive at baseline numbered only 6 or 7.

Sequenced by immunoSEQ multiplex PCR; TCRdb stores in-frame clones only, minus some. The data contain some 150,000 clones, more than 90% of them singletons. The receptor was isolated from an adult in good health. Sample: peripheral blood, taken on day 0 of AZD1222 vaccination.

This chain's CDR3 is CASSSPWTSGSSYEQYF. CDR3 bases: TGTGCCAGCAGCTCGCCTTGGACTAGCGGGAGCTCCTACGAGCAGTACTTC. The chain couples TRBV7-9 to TRBJ2-7; TRBD2 matches 13 bases. The CDR3 has 17 amino acids. J lost 0 bases, V lost 4 bases, and 6 bases had no gene match. The V gene's germline CDR1 is SEHNR and CDR2 FQNEAQ (reference sequence).